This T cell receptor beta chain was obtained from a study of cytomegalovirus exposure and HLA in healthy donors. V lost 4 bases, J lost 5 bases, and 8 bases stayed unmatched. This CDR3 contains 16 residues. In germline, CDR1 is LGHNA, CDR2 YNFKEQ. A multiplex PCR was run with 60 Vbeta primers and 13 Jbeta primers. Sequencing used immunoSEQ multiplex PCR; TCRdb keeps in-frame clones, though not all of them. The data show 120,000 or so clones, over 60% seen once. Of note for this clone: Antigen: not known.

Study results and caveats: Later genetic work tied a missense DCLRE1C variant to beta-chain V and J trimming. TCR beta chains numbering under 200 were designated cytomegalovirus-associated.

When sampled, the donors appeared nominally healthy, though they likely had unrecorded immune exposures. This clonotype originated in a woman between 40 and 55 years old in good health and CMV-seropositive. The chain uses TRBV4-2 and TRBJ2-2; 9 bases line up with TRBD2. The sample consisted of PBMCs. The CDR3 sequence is CASSPLAGPRTGELFF. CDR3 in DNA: TGTGCCAGCAGCCCTCTAGCGGGGCCCCGTACCGGGGAGCTGTTTTTT.